The rows below give T cell receptor beta chains drawn from one sample of a study of cytotoxic CD8 clonotypes in ibrutinib-treated CLL. Assay: immunoSEQ multiplex PCR; the TCRdb copy retains only in-frame clones and omits some. The sample contains roughly 150,000 clones, less than 85% of which appear only once. The sequencing used PBMCs, collected after 24 months of ibrutinib treatment. Receptor source: a human donor with chronic lymphocytic leukemia. The CDR3 runs from the conserved cysteine through the conserved F or W. A D gene is named only where the DNA matches it firmly. Not every row has a clone size; where given, it reads once, few, many or a size class.

V: TRBV19; D: TRBD2; size: -; J: TRBJ2-7; CDR3: CASSIGSGIGYEQYF; DNA: TGTGCCAGTAGTATAGGGAGCGGGATTGGGTACGAGCAGTACTTC
V: TRBV7-2; D: TRBD1; size: -; J: TRBJ1-1; CDR3: CASSPPGGPNTEAFF; DNA: TGTGCCAGCAGCCCCCCAGGGGGGCCGAACACTGAAGCTTTCTTT
V: TRBV19; D: TRBD1; size: -; J: TRBJ2-5; CDR3: CASVLRGGPQETQYF; DNA: TGTGCCAGTGTCCTCCGAGGGGGCCCCCAAGAGACCCAGTACTTC
V: TRBV7-3; D: TRBD1; size: -; J: TRBJ2-2; CDR3: CASRPTGITGELFF; DNA: TGTGCCAGCAGGCCGACAGGGATCACCGGGGAGCTGTTTTTT
V: TRBV7-9; D: -; size: -; J: TRBJ1-1; CDR3: CASSFGENTEAFF; DNA: TGTGCCAGCAGCTTCGGGGAGAACACTGAAGCTTTCTTT
V: TRBV7-2; D: -; size: -; J: TRBJ2-3; CDR3: CASSPRTWGQGNTQYF; DNA: TGTGCCAGCAGCCCCAGAACGTGGGGCCAAGGGAATACGCAGTATTTT
V: TRBV10-1; D: -; size: few; J: TRBJ1-2; CDR3: CASSESGYDYGYTF; DNA: TGCGCCAGCAGTGAATCGGGGTATGACTATGGCTACACCTTC
V: TRBV5-4; D: -; size: -; J: TRBJ2-7; CDR3: CASSPVSGSGTYEQYF; DNA: TGTGCCAGCAGCCCCGTTTCCGGGAGTGGAACCTACGAGCAGTACTTC
V: TRBV7-9; D: -; size: few; J: TRBJ1-5; CDR3: CASSFTGLGQPQHF; DNA: TGTGCCAGCAGCTTCACAGGGTTGGGTCAGCCCCAGCATTTT
V: TRBV9; D: -; size: -; J: TRBJ1-6; CDR3: CASSVQVSGSPLHF; DNA: TGTGCCAGCAGCGTACAGGTGTCCGGTTCACCCCTCCACTTT
V: TRBV2; D: -; size: -; J: TRBJ2-5; CDR3: CASIKLAAQGETQYF; DNA: TGTGCCAGCATTAAGCTGGCAGCCCAGGGGGAGACCCAGTACTTC
V: TRBV5-1; D: -; size: -; J: TRBJ1-1; CDR3: CASSLPGTKTEAFF; DNA: TGCGCCAGCAGCTTGCCGGGAACAAAGACTGAAGCTTTCTTT
V: TRBV7-9; D: -; size: -; J: TRBJ1-2; CDR3: CASEGVQGGDYGYTF; DNA: TGTGCCAGCGAGGGGGTACAGGGTGGGGATTATGGCTACACCTTC
V: TRBV4-2; D: TRBD1; size: -; J: TRBJ1-1; CDR3: CASSQVRGQAGQTEAFF; DNA: TGTGCCAGCAGCCAAGTCAGGGGACAGGCGGGGCAAACTGAAGCTTTCTTT
V: TRBV29-1; D: TRBD1; size: once; J: TRBJ2-7; CDR3: CSVGNSGTGGYEQYF; DNA: TGCAGCGTCGGTAACTCCGGGACAGGGGGCTACGAGCAGTACTTC
V: TRBV6-6; D: -; size: -; J: TRBJ2-3; CDR3: CASSSGGTGGDTQYF; DNA: TGTGCCAGCAGTTCGGGGGGGACAGGAGGGGATACGCAGTATTTT